Following are 23 T cell receptor beta chains from one sample sequenced in a study of molecular identifiers for immune sequencing clone quantification. MiXCR was run by TCRdb on the PCR reads, yielding one entry per CDR3 protein. The sample comprises around 100,000 distinct CDR3 sequences, under 40% of which are singletons, and about a tenth rests with the top ten. Input material: naive CD8+ T cells from blood, with Jurkat cell RNA spiked in. The sample's subset: FACS-sorted CD8+CD4-CCR7+CD45RA+ naive T cells. The receptors come from a human donor in good health. Some libraries in this study had Jurkat cell RNA spiked in.

Comments on this clonotype: At one end the junction does not follow the germline gene, possibly because of a read error. The chain combines TRBV20-1 with TRBJ2-1; D not certain. CDR3 length: 14 residues. CDR1 is DFQATT, CDR2 SNEGSKA, per germline (reference sequence). The CDR3 reads CSVAARPQGNELFF. The CDR3 DNA follows: TGCAGTGTGGCCGCTCGGCCGCAAGGCAATGAGCTGTTCTTC.

This clonotype was observed many times. The chain couples TRBV4-2 to TRBJ1-1, with D hard to call. V lost 0 bases to trimming and J lost 4 bases, with 12 bases between them. The CDR3 loop spans 15 amino acids. The germline CDR1 and CDR2 sequences are LGHNA and YNFKEQ. Here the CDR3 reads CASSQEYELTTEAFF. The CDR3 DNA is TGTGCCAGCAGCCAAGAATACGAGTTGACCACTGAAGCTTTCTTT.

The rearrangement joins TRBV11-2 to TRBJ2-3; 13 positions match TRBD2. Germline V gene data show CDR1 as SGHAT and CDR2 as FQNNGV. The CDR3 length is 20 residues. With V trimmed by 1 base and J by 0 bases, 10 bases remained unmatched. CDR3 sequence: CASSLALGLAGVPSTDTQYF. The CDR3 DNA reads TGTGCCAGCAGCTTAGCCCTCGGACTAGCGGGAGTGCCTAGCACAGATACGCAGTATTTT.

To note about this clonotype: This may come from a read error, since a much larger clone is one base off. Given the absence of the conserved phenylalanine or tryptophan at the CDR3 end, a read error is likely. The chain carries TRBV19 and TRBJ2-6, with D maybe TRBD1 (5 bases). Deletions cut 5 bases from V and 3 bases from J, with 11 bases between. The germline V gene encodes CDR1 LNHDA and CDR2 SQIVND (reference sequence). The CDR3 spans 15 residues. In DNA, the CDR3 is TGTGCCAGTAGTGACAGTTCTTATGGGGCCAACGTCCTGACTTAC. Translation: CASSDSSYGANVLTY.

This clonotype showed up many times. The gene calls are TRBV7-9 and TRBJ2-2; D is ambiguous. V dropped 1 base and J dropped 3 bases, with 6 bases sitting between them. CDR1 SEHNR and CDR2 FQNEAQ come from the germline V gene (reference sequence). The length of the CDR3 is 14 residues. The DNA for the CDR3 is TGTGCCAGCAGCTTAGAGACTTACACCGGGGAGCTGTTTTTT. This encodes CASSLETYTGELFF.

The chain couples TRBV27 to TRBJ2-5; TRBD1 agrees at 7 bases. The CDR3 spans 15 residues. Germline values: CDR1 MNHEY, CDR2 SMNVEV (reference sequence). V shed 2 bases, J shed 7 bases, and the junction held 10 bases outside the gene matches. The CDR3: CASSLLTGRKGTQYF. The CDR3, as DNA: TGTGCCAGCAGTTTACTGACAGGGCGAAAGGGGACCCAGTACTTC.

The chain carries TRBV18 and TRBJ2-4; D possibly matches TRBD1 or TRBD2 (6 bases each). Per germline, CDR1 KGHSH and CDR2 LQKENI. The ends were cut back, 6 bases at V and 0 bases at J, with 18 bases in the middle. The CDR3 runs 17 residues. Written as DNA, the CDR3 is TGTGCCAGCTCCTACCCCCGGGGGCGACTAGCCAAAAACATTCAGTACTTC. Its translation is CASSYPRGRLAKNIQYF. The full variable domain, rest sourced from reference TRBV18 and TRBJ2-4, is NAGVMQNPRHLVRRRGQEARLRCSPMKGHSHVYWYRQLPEEGLKFMVYLQKENIIDESGMPKERFSAEFPKEGPSILRIQQVVRGDSAAYFCASSYPRGRLAKNIQYFGAGTRLSVL.

About this clonotype itself: A much larger clone lies one base from this, so it may be a read error. The rearrangement links TRBV28 to TRBJ2-1; the match to TRBD1 covers 7 bases. This CDR3 is 16 amino acids long. Per the germline V gene, CDR1 is MDHEN and CDR2 is SYDVKM. CDR3 sequence: CASSPPGDSVYNEQLF. The CDR3, as DNA: TGTGCCAGCAGCCCACCAGGGGACAGTGTATACAATGAGCAGCTCTTC.

This clonotype was seen repeatedly, ten times or more. The genes are TRBV12-3 or TRBV12-4 and TRBJ2-3, with unresolved D. This CDR3 is built from 12 residues. V gave up 7 bases and J gave up 5 bases, with 10 bases separating them. The CDR3 reads CASNLQGDTQYF. The DNA for the CDR3 is TGTGCCAGCAATCTACAAGGAGATACGCAGTATTTT.

CDR3 bases: TGTGCCAGCAGTTTAACTAGCGGGGCCACCTCCGATGAGCAGTACTTC. It codes for CASSLTSGATSDEQYF. The chain combines TRBV27 with TRBJ2-1; TRBD2 aligns across 10 bases. Judging by the DNA end, TRBJ2-7 fits better; the J call may be wrong. This CDR3 is built from 16 residues. Per germline, CDR1 MNHEY and CDR2 SMNVEV (reference sequence).

This chain uses TRBV9 with TRBJ1-4; D may be TRBD1 (6 bases). Trimming cost V 0 bases and J 2 bases, with 11 bases left between them. Germline assignment: CDR1 SGDLS and CDR2 YYNGEE. The CDR3 runs 16 residues. CDR3: CASSVGGGGTNEKLFF. CDR3 in DNA: TGTGCCAGCAGCGTAGGCGGAGGGGGTACTAATGAAAAACTGTTTTTT.

Turning to this clonotype: A read error may explain this, as a much larger clone is one base away. The chain has TRBV7-2 and TRBJ2-1; D remains unclear. The CDR3 is 15 residues long. Germline CDR1 and CDR2: SGHTA and FQGNSA. CDR3 sequence (DNA): TGTGCCAACAGCTCCCCGGTTGGGTTAACGAATGAGCAGTTCTTC. Translation gives CANSSPVGLTNEQFF.

This clonotype was seen a few times. The V and J genes are TRBV4-2 and TRBJ1-5; possibly TRBD1 for D (6 bases). Trimming removed 11 bases at V and 0 bases at J, with 17 bases between. Germline assignment: CDR1 LGHNA and CDR2 YNFKEQ. This CDR3 region has 15 residues. In DNA, the CDR3 is TGTGCCTCTAAGGAGGGACAATTTAGCAATCAGCCCCAGCATTTT. Translation gives CASKEGQFSNQPQHF.

The chain carries TRBV12-3 or TRBV12-4 and TRBJ1-4, with a weak D call TRBD1 (6 bases). Trimming left V 3 bases short and J 8 bases short, with 16 bases between. This CDR3 is built from 15 residues. CDR3 in DNA: TGTGCCAGCAGTTTTCCAGGGGAGGGGAACGAAAAACTGTTTTTT. Translation: CASSFPGEGNEKLFF.

About this clonotype itself: A single base separates this from a much larger clone, so it may be a read error. V gene TRBV19 combines with J gene TRBJ1-5; D is undetermined. The germline V gene has CDR1 LNHDA and CDR2 SQIVND (reference sequence). Trimming took 10 bases from V and 3 from J, leaving 19 bases between them. The CDR3 has 15 residues. DNA for the CDR3: TGTGCCATGGCCCCGGCATGGGTAAACAATCAGCCCCAGCATTTT. It encodes CAMAPAWVNNQPQHF.

This clonotype was counted a few times. The genes are TRBV27 and TRBJ1-2, with D possibly TRBD1 on 5 matching bases. Germline V CDR1 and CDR2: MNHEY, SMNVEV (reference sequence). V was cut by 2 bases and J by 0 bases, with 7 bases left in between. The CDR3 runs 14 residues. The chain's CDR3 is CASSLAGTNYGYTF. DNA of the CDR3: TGTGCCAGCAGTTTAGCAGGGACTAACTATGGCTACACCTTC.

This clonotype was counted only a few times. The chain joins TRBV20-1 to TRBJ2-7, with TRBD1 as a possible D gene (6 bases). Trimming left V 6 bases short and J 1 base short, with 13 bases between. This CDR3 has 13 residues. CDR1 and CDR2 (germline): DFQATT, SNEGSKA (reference sequence). The CDR3 nucleotides are TGCAGTGCGGACGGACAGTCTTCCTACGAGCAGTACTTC. Its protein product is CSADGQSSYEQYF.

This clonotype has a count of ten or more. The rearrangement joins TRBV12-3 or TRBV12-4 to TRBJ1-1, with a possible D match to TRBD1 (5 bases). The germline V and J ends were trimmed by 5 bases and 6 bases, with 13 bases remaining between them. This CDR3 is 13 amino acids long. The CDR3 coding sequence is TGTGCCAGCAGTCCGAGTGGGGCCGCTGAAGCTTTCTTT. Its translation is CASSPSGAAEAFF.

This clonotype was seen a handful of times. The rearrangement links TRBV27 to TRBJ2-7; D unclear. The CDR3 consists of 13 residues. V gave up 8 bases and J gave up 5 bases, with 16 bases separating them. The V gene's germline CDR1 is MNHEY and CDR2 SMNVEV (reference sequence). This chain's CDR3 is CASHSPQRDEQYF. The CDR3 DNA sequence: TGTGCCAGCCATAGCCCGCAGCGTGACGAGCAGTACTTC.

This rearrangement joins TRBV2 to TRBJ2-5; TRBD2 agrees at 7 bases. Germline CDR1 reads SNHLY; CDR2 reads FYNNEI. The CDR3 extends over 16 amino acids. V trimming: 0 bases; J trimming: 5 bases; junction bases outside the gene matches: 9. The CDR3 loop reads CASSEALAGVGETQYF. In nucleotides, the CDR3 is TGTGCCAGCAGTGAAGCCCTGGCGGGAGTGGGTGAGACCCAGTACTTC. Together with reference TRBV2 and TRBJ2-5, the CDR3 gives the full variable domain: EPEVTQTPSHQVTQMGQEVILRCVPISNHLYFYWYRQILGQKVEFLVSFYNNEISEKSEIFDDQFSVERPDGSNFTLKIRSTKLEDSAMYFCASSEALAGVGETQYFGPGTRLLVL.

To note about this clonotype: The junction differs from germline at one of its ends, possibly a read error. The chain employs TRBV5-4 and TRBJ2-7; 8 positions agree with TRBD2. The CDR3 has 15 amino acids. CDR1 and CDR2 (germline): SGHNT, YYREEE (reference sequence). In DNA form, the CDR3 reads TGTGCCGGCAGCTGGGGTCTAGCGGGTGGCTACGAGCAGTACTTC. Amino acids: CAGSWGLAGGYEQYF.

The chain combines TRBV4-3 with TRBJ2-7, with TRBD2 identical over 8 bases. With V trimmed by 4 bases and J by 4 bases, 6 bases remained unmatched. This CDR3 spans 14 amino acids. Germline V gives CDR1 LGHNA, CDR2 YSLEER. The CDR3 region is CASSPGAGEYEQYF. In DNA, the CDR3 is TGCGCCAGCAGCCCAGGAGCGGGAGAGTACGAGCAGTACTTC.

The sample holds one count of this clonotype. This may be a read error: a much more frequent sequence differs by one nucleotide. The chain is built from TRBV5-5 and TRBJ2-3; 13 positions agree with TRBD2. The CDR3 extends over 17 amino acids. Per the germline V gene, CDR1 is SGHKS and CDR2 is YYEKEE (reference sequence). The CDR3 here is CASSLGGLAGETDTLYF. In DNA, the CDR3 is TGTGCCAGCAGCTTGGGTGGACTAGCGGGAGAGACAGATACGCTGTATTTT.